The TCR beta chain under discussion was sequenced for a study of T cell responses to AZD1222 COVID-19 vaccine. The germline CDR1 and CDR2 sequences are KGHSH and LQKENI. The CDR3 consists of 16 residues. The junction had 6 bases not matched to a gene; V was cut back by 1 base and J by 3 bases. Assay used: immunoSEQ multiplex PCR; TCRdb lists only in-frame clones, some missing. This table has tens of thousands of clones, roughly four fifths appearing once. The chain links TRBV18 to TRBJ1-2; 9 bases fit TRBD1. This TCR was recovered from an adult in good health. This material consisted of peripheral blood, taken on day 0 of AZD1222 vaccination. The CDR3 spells CASSPRMDRGDYGYTF. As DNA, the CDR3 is TGTGCCAGCTCACCACGCATGGACAGGGGTGACTATGGCTACACCTTC.